The 20 T cell receptor beta chains presented below share a single source sample, sequenced in a study of blood T cells in healthy people across ages. It was with a sample-barcoded 5' primer and a J-beta primer mix that a second PCR of roughly 6 to 12 cycles was run. MiXCR was run by TCRdb on the 5' RACE reads, yielding one entry per CDR3 protein. The sample holds 850,000 to 1,000,000 distinct CDR3 sequences, under 50% seen once. Sample: blood. Source of these receptors: a man younger than 40 in good health.

This rearrangement joins TRBV7-8 to TRBJ1-5; no clear D. This CDR3 is 17 amino acids long. Germline V gene sequence: CDR1 SGHVS, CDR2 FQNEAQ. V dropped 3 bases and J dropped 4 bases, with 19 bases sitting between them. The CDR3 region has the DNA TGTGCCAGCAGCTTTTATCTAGAGGCCGGACTAAATCAGCCCCAGCATTTT. Amino acid sequence: CASSFYLEAGLNQPQHF.

This clonotype came up a few times. The chain employs TRBV7-2 and TRBJ1-2; 8 bases match TRBD1. The ends lost 4 bases at V and 8 bases at J; junction bases unmatched: 6. The CDR3 length is 13 residues. Germline V gene data show CDR1 as SGHTA and CDR2 as FQGNSA. The CDR3 DNA reads as TGTGCCAGCAGCTGGACAGGGCGTGAAGGCTACACCTTC. Its translation is CASSWTGREGYTF.

This chain links TRBV20-1 with TRBJ2-4; D gene uncertain. Germline assignment: CDR1 DFQATT and CDR2 SNEGSKA (reference sequence). The CDR3 is 10 amino acids. Trimming shortened V by 3 bases and J by 7 bases, and 4 bases separated the two germline ends. DNA for the CDR3: TGCAGTGCTAGCAGGAACATTCAGTACTTC. This encodes CSASRNIQYF.

The chain carries TRBV20-1 and TRBJ1-5; the D is unclear. The V gene lost 6 bases and the J gene lost 1 base, with 10 bases spanning the gap. CDR3 length: 13 residues. Germline-derived CDR1 and CDR2 are DFQATT and SNEGSKA (reference sequence). The CDR3 reads CSAPGKSNQPQHF. For the CDR3, the DNA is TGCAGTGCACCGGGAAAGAGCAATCAGCCCCAGCATTTT.

This clonotype was seen only a few times. The chain recombines TRBV28 with TRBJ2-3; 9 bases map to TRBD2. The V gene end was trimmed by 3 bases and the J gene end by 7 bases; junction bases not matched to a gene: 8. Germline V gene data show CDR1 as MDHEN and CDR2 as SYDVKM. This CDR3 spans 15 amino acids. This CDR3 is CASSFGAGGPYTQYF. The CDR3 nucleotides are TGTGCCAGCAGTTTTGGGGCGGGGGGGCCATATACGCAGTATTTT.

The gene calls are TRBV14 and TRBJ1-2, with D tentatively TRBD1 (5 bases). CDR1 and CDR2 (germline): SGHDN, FVKESK. V lost 0 bases, J lost 2 bases, and 10 bases lay in between. The CDR3 is made up of 15 amino acids. The CDR3 spells CASSQDLRGNYGYTF. The CDR3 nucleotides read TGTGCCAGCAGCCAAGATCTGCGGGGGAACTATGGCTACACCTTC.

This clonotype was seen a single time. The gene calls are TRBV6-1 and TRBJ2-3; 8 bases are shared with TRBD1. J lost 2 bases, V lost 10 bases, and 11 bases had no gene match. The CDR3 loop spans 15 amino acids. Per germline, CDR1 MNHNS and CDR2 SASEGT. CDR3 sequence (DNA): TGTGCCACCCACGGGGACAGGAGATTCACAGATACGCAGTATTTT. It yields the protein CATHGDRRFTDTQYF.

This clonotype occurred a few times. V gene TRBV2 combines with J gene TRBJ2-3; D is perhaps TRBD1 or TRBD2 (5 bases each). Trimming cost V 1 base and J 2 bases, with 10 bases left between them. The CDR3 is 15 amino acids. Per germline, CDR1 SNHLY and CDR2 FYNNEI. CDR3 protein: CASSEVGTYTDTQYF. The CDR3 DNA is TGTGCCAGCAGTGAAGTGGGGACCTACACAGATACGCAGTATTTT. The entire variable domain, with the rest obtained from reference TRBV2 and TRBJ2-3, is as follows: EPEVTQTPSHQVTQMGQEVILRCVPISNHLYFYWYRQILGQKVEFLVSFYNNEISEKSEIFDDQFSVERPDGSNFTLKIRSTKLEDSAMYFCASSEVGTYTDTQYFGPGTRLTVL.

This chain links TRBV20-1 with TRBJ2-5, with 7 bases fitting TRBD1. Trimming took 5 bases from V and 5 from J; bases not matched to a gene: 8. Germline V CDR1 and CDR2: DFQATT, SNEGSKA (reference sequence). This CDR3 contains 13 residues. DNA of the CDR3: TGCAGTGCTCCTCCAGGGGGATTGGAGACCCAGTACTTC. Translating it yields CSAPPGGLETQYF.

Note on this clonotype: The junction departs from the called germline gene at one end, perhaps through a read error. V usage is TRBV30 and J usage is TRBJ2-7, with D perhaps matching TRBD2 (5 bases). Germline V CDR1 and CDR2: GTSNPN, SVGIG (reference sequence). The CDR3 is 11 amino acids. As DNA, the CDR3 is TGTGCCGGGAGTCCCTCCTACGAGCAGTACTTC. It is translated as CAGSPSYEQYF.

This sequence joins TRBV2 and TRBJ2-3; 9 bases match TRBD1. This CDR3 is 13 amino acids long. With V trimmed by 7 bases and J by 4 bases, 3 bases remained unmatched. CDR1 and CDR2 (germline): SNHLY, FYNNEI. CDR3 nucleotides: TGTGCCAGCATGGACAGGGGTGCAGATACGCAGTATTTT. Residues: CASMDRGADTQYF.

This clonotype has more than one count but fewer than ten. The chain employs TRBV28 and TRBJ1-1; 11 bases agree with TRBD1. J was trimmed by 11 bases and V by 6 bases; bases with no gene match: 8. The CDR3 has 13 amino acids. Germline V CDR1 and CDR2: MDHEN, SYDVKM. For the CDR3, the DNA is TGTGCCAGCAGGCCCGGGACAGGGGGTACGGCTTTCTTT. It yields the protein CASRPGTGGTAFF.

This chain uses TRBV9 with TRBJ1-1; D possibly corresponds to TRBD1 (5 bases). Germline V gives CDR1 SGDLS, CDR2 YYNGEE. The V end was cut by 5 bases, the J end by 2 bases, with 16 bases between. CDR3 length equals 15 residues. Here the CDR3 DNA reads TGTGCCAGCAGTCAGAGCTTACAGGAAAACACTGAAGCTTTCTTT. It is translated as CASSQSLQENTEAFF.

The chain carries TRBV7-9 and TRBJ1-4; tentatively, D is TRBD1 (6 bases). Germline lookup yields CDR1 SEHNR and CDR2 FQNEAQ (reference sequence). The V gene lost 5 bases and the J gene lost 2 bases, with 12 bases spanning the gap. The CDR3 runs to 15 residues. As DNA, the CDR3 is TGTGCCAGCAGCCCCGCCGGACAGACTAATGAAAAACTGTTTTTT. As protein: CASSPAGQTNEKLFF.

This clonotype has only a few counts. V is TRBV3-1 and J is TRBJ2-7, with D unclear. The CDR3 spans 11 residues. V lost 7 bases and J lost 4, with 8 bases in between. Germline V gives CDR1 LGHDT, CDR2 YNNKEL (reference sequence). CDR3 sequence reads: CASTQNYEQYF. In DNA form, the CDR3 reads TGTGCCAGCACCCAGAATTACGAGCAGTACTTC.

CDR3: CSATDRGLNEQYF. The DNA of the CDR3 is TGCAGTGCAACGGACAGGGGGCTGAACGAGCAGTACTTC. The chain recombines TRBV20-1 with TRBJ2-5; the match to TRBD1 covers 11 bases. The J call could be wrong; TRBJ2-7 is a better fit for the DNA end. The CDR3 runs to 13 residues. The germline V gene has CDR1 DFQATT and CDR2 SNEGSKA (reference sequence).

The CDR3 coding sequence is TGTGCCAGCAGTGCCCGGACCTCTCCAGAGACCCAGTACTTC. It encodes CASSARTSPETQYF. The rearrangement uses TRBV12-3 or TRBV12-4 and TRBJ2-5; D ambiguous. Trimming cost V 5 bases and J 4 bases, with 14 bases left between them. This CDR3 is built from 14 residues.

The CDR3 loop is CSASGTGGMNTEAFF. The CDR3 nucleotides are TGCAGTGCGTCGGGGACAGGGGGAATGAACACTGAAGCTTTCTTT. V is TRBV20-1 and J is TRBJ1-1; 11 nucleotides line up with TRBD1. Germline V gene sequence: CDR1 DFQATT, CDR2 SNEGSKA (reference sequence). The length of the CDR3 is 15 residues. With V trimmed by 6 bases and J by 0 bases, 6 bases remained unmatched.

CDR3 in amino acids: CASTKWGAGYNEQFF. In DNA, the CDR3 is TGTGCCAGCACCAAATGGGGGGCGGGCTACAATGAGCAGTTCTTC. V and J are TRBV12-3 or TRBV12-4 and TRBJ2-1, with D possibly being TRBD1 or TRBD2 (6 bases each). The CDR3 runs 15 residues. V shed 7 bases and J shed 3 bases, with 16 bases lying between them.

The chain employs TRBV3-1 and TRBJ1-1; TRBD1 agrees at 8 bases. With V trimmed by 6 bases and J by 6 bases, 9 bases remained unmatched. There are 14 residues in the CDR3. Germline CDR1 and CDR2: LGHDT and YNNKEL (reference sequence). In nucleotides, the CDR3 is TGTGCCAGCAGTTCCGGGACAGGAGACGCTGAAGCTTTCTTT. This translates into CASSSGTGDAEAFF. The whole variable domain, filled in from reference TRBV3-1 and TRBJ1-1, reads DTAVSQTPKYLVTQMGNDKSIKCEQNLGHDTMYWYKQDSKKFLKIMFSYNNKELIINETVPNRFSPKSPDKAHLNLHINSLELGDSAVYFCASSSGTGDAEAFFGQGTRLTVV.